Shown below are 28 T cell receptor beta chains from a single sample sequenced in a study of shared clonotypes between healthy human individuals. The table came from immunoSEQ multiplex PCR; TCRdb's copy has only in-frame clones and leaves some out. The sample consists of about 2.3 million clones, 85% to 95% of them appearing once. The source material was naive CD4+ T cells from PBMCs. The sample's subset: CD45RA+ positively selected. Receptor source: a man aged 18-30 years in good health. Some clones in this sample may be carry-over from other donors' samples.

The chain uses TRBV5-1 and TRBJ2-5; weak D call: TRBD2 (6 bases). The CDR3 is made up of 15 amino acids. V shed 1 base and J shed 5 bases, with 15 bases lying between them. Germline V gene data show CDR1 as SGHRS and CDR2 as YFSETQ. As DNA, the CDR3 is TGCGCCAGCAGCTTGCAGGCAGGGAGGAAGGAGACCCAGTACTTC. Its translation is CASSLQAGRKETQYF.

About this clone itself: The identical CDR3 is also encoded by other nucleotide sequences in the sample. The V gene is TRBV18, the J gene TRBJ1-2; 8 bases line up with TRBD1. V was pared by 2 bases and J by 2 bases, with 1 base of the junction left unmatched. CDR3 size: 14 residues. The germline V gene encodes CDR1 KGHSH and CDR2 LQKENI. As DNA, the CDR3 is TGTGCCAGCTCACCAGGGACAGGAAACTATGGCTACACCTTC. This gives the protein CASSPGTGNYGYTF.

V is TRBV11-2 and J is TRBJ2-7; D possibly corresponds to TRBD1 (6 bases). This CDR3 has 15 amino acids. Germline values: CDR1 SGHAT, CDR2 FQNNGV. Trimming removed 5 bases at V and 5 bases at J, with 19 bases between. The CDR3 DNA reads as TGTGCCAGCAGCCAAGGGGGACCGGGCCTGAACGAGCAGTACTTC. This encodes CASSQGGPGLNEQYF.

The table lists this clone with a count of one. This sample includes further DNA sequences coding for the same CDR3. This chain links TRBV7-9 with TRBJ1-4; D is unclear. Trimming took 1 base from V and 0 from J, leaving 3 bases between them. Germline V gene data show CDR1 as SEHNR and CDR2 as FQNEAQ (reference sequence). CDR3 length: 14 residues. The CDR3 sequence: CASSLVSTNEKLFF. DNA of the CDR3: TGTGCCAGCAGCTTAGTATCAACTAATGAAAAACTGTTTTTT.

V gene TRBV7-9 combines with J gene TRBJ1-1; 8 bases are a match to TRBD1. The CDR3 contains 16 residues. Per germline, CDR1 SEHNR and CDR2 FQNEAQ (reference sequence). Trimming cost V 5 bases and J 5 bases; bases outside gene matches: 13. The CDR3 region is CASSVDTGGGWTEAFF. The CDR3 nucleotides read TGTGCCAGCAGCGTCGATACAGGGGGAGGTTGGACTGAAGCTTTCTTT.

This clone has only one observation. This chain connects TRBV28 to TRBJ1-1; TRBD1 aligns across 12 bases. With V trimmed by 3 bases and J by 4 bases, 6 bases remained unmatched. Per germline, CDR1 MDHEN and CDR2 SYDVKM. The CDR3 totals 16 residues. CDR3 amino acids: CASSLGQGAIGTEAFF. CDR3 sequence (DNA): TGTGCCAGCAGTTTGGGACAGGGGGCGATAGGCACTGAAGCTTTCTTT.

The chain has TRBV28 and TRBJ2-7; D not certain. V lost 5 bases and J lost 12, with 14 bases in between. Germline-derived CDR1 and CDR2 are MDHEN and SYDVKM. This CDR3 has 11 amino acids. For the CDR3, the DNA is TGTGCCAGCAGTCTTGGCGACAAGGGGTACTTC. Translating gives CASSLGDKGYF.

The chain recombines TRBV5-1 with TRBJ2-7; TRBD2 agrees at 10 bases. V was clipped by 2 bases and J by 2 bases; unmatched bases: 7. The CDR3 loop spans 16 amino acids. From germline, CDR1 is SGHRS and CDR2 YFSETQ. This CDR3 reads CASSLGAGGQAYEQYF. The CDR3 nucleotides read TGCGCCAGCAGCTTAGGAGCGGGAGGGCAGGCCTACGAGCAGTACTTC.

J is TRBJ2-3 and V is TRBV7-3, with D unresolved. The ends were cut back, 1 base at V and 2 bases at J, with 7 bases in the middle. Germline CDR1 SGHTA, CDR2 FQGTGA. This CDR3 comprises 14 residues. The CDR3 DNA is TGTGCCAGCAGCTTAAGGCGCCTCACAGATACGCAGTATTTT. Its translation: CASSLRRLTDTQYF.

In DNA form, the CDR3 reads TGTGCCAGCAGTTCGGGACTAGCGGGAGGCGAGCAGTACTTC. Encoded protein: CASSSGLAGGEQYF. The chain joins TRBV27 to TRBJ2-7; 15 bases are a match to TRBD2. V lost 4 bases to trimming and J lost 6 bases; unmatched junction nucleotides: 1. Germline assignment: CDR1 MNHEY and CDR2 SMNVEV (reference sequence). The CDR3 has 14 amino acids.

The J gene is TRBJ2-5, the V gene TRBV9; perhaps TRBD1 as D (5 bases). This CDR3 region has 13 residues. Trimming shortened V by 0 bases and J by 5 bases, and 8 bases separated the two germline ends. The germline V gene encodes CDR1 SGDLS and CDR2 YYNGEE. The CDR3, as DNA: TGTGCCAGCAGCGTAGATCCAGGGGAGACCCAGTACTTC. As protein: CASSVDPGETQYF.

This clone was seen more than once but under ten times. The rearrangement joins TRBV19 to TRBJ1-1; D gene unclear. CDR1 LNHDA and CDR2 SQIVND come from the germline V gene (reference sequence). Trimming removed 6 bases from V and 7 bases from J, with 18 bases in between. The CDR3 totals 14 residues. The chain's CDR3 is CASRLTLQAHEAFF. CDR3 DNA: TGTGCCAGTAGACTCACGCTGCAGGCCCATGAAGCTTTCTTT.

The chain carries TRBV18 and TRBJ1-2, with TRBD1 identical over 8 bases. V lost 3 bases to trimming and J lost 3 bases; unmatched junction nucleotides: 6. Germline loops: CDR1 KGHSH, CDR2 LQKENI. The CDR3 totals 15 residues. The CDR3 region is CASSPRTGRDYGYTF. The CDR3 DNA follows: TGTGCCAGCTCACCCCGGACAGGGAGGGACTATGGCTACACCTTC.

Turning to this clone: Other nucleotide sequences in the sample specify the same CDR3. CDR3 DNA: TGCGCCAGCAGCTCCGGACTAGCGGGAGGGAATGAGCAGTTCTTC. Amino acids: CASSSGLAGGNEQFF. This chain uses TRBV5-1 with TRBJ2-1; 15 nucleotides match TRBD2. The CDR3 runs 15 residues. The germline V gene has CDR1 SGHRS and CDR2 YFSETQ. V was pared by 3 bases and J by 7 bases, with 2 bases of the junction left unmatched.

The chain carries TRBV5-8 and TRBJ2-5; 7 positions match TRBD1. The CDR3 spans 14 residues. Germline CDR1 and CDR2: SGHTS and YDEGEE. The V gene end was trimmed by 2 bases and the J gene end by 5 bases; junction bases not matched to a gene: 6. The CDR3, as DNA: TGTGCCAGCAGCTTACACAGGGGAGCGGAGACCCAGTACTTC. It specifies CASSLHRGAETQYF.

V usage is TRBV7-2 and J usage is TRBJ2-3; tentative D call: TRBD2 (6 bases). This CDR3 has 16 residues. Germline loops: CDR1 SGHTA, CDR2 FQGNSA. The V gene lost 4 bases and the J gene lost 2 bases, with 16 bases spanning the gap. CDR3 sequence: CASSWRGGTYTDTQYF. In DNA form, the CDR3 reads TGTGCCAGCAGCTGGAGGGGCGGGACCTACACAGATACGCAGTATTTT.

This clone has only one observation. The CDR3, as DNA: TGCGCCAGCAGCTTCCGGGATCTGGGCACTGAAGCTTTCTTT. Its protein product is CASSFRDLGTEAFF. V and J are TRBV5-1 and TRBJ1-1; D not certain. With 2 bases removed from V and 4 bases from J, the gap between germline ends came to 12 bases. CDR1 is SGHRS and CDR2 is YFSETQ in the germline V gene. This CDR3 spans 14 amino acids.

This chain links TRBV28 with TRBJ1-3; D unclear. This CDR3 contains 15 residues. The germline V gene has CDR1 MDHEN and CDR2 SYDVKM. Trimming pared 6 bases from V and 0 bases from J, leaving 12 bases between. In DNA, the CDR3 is TGTGCCAGCAGGGACGGGGAGAGCTCTGGAAACACCATATATTTT. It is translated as CASRDGESSGNTIYF.

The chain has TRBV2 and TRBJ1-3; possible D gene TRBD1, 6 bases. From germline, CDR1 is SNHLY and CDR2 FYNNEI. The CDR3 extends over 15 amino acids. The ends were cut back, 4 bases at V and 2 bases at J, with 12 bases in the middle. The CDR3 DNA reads TGTGCCAGCAGTGGGGGGACAAGTCCTGGAAACACCATATATTTT. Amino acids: CASSGGTSPGNTIYF.

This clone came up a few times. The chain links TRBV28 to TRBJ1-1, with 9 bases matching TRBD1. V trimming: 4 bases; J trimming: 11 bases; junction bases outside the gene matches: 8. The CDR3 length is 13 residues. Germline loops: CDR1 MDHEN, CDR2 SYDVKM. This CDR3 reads CASSSGQGAYAFF. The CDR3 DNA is TGTGCCAGCAGTTCGGGACAGGGTGCCTACGCTTTCTTT.

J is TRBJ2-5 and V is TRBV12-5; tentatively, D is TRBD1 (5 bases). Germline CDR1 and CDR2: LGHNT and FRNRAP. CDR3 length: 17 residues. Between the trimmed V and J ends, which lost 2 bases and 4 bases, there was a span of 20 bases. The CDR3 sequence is CASGLSYSQGSVETQYF. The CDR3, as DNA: TGTGCTAGTGGTTTGAGCTATTCCCAGGGTAGTGTAGAGACCCAGTACTTC.

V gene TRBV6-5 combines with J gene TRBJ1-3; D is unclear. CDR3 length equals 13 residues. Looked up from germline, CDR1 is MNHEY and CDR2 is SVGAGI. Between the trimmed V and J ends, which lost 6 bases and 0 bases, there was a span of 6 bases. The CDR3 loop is CASRRYSGNTIYF. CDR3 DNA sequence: TGTGCCAGCAGGAGGTACTCTGGAAACACCATATATTTT.

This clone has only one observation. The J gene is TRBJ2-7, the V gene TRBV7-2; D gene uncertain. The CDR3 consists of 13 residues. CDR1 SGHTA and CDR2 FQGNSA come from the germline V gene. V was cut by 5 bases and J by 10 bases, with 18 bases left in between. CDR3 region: CASSPSFRSRQYF. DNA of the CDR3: TGTGCCAGCAGCCCCTCCTTTCGCTCCCGACAGTACTTC.

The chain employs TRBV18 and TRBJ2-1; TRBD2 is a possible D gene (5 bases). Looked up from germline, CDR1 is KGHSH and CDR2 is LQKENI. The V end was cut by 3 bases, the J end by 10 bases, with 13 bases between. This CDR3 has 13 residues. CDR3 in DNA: TGTGCCAGCTCACCCCTGAGATTAGCGGAGCAGTTCTTC. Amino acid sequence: CASSPLRLAEQFF.

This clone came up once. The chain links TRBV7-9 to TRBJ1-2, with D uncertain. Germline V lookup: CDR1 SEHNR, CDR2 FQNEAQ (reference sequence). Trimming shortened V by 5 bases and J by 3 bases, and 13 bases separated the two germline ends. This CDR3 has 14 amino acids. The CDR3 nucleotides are TGTGCCAGCAGCCCGCGGACCACTGACTATGGCTACACCTTC. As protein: CASSPRTTDYGYTF.

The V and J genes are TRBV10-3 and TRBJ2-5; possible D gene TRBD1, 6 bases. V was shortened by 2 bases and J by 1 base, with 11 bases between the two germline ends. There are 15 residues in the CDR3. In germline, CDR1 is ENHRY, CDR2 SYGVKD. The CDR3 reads CAISEDRRTQETQYF. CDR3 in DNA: TGTGCCATCAGTGAGGACAGGCGGACCCAAGAGACCCAGTACTTC.

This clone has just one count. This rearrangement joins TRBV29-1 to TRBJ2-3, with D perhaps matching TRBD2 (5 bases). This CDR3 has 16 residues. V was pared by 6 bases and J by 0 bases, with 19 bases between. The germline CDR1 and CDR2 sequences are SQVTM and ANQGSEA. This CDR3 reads CSVPEDLPTSTDTQYF. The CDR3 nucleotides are TGCAGCGTGCCGGAGGACTTACCAACTAGCACAGATACGCAGTATTTT.

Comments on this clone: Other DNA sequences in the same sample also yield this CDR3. CDR3 coding DNA: TGCAGTGCTAGTGGAGGAAACACCATATATTTT. Residues: CSASGGNTIYF. V is TRBV20-1 and J is TRBJ1-3; D remains ambiguous. The V end lost 3 bases, the J end lost 4 bases, and 4 bases lay between the germline ends. The CDR3 is made up of 11 amino acids. The germline CDR1 and CDR2 sequences are DFQATT and SNEGSKA (reference sequence).